This entry concerns a single TCR beta chain. Method: immunoSEQ multiplex PCR; TCRdb's copy keeps in-frame clones and lacks some. The sample shows approximately 300,000 clones, approximately 81% of them seen only once. The data were taken from a study of blood T cell repertoires in COVID-19. This TCR was sampled from a woman in her thirties who had been exposed to COVID-19. Sequenced material: PBMCs or T cells enriched from blood (not recorded which).

CDR3 sequence: CASSINRGRTSNQPQHF. DNA of the CDR3: TGTGCCAGTAGTATAAATCGTGGCCGCACGAGCAATCAGCCCCAGCATTTT. The chain employs TRBV19 and TRBJ1-5; D unresolved. This CDR3 is built from 17 residues. Trimming took 2 bases from V and 1 from J, leaving 15 bases between them. CDR1 and CDR2 from the germline V gene are LNHDA and SQIVND (reference sequence).